The T cell receptor (beta chain) described here comes from a study of cytotoxic CD8 clonotypes in ibrutinib-treated CLL (dated by TCRdb to the early 2020s). Study-wide context: The cohort had about ten relapsed/refractory and approximately 14 treatment-naive patients; some 17 were IGHV unmutated. Partial responses were observed in about 25 patients and complete responses in 2; after a median follow-up of roughly 62 months, remission was maintained in around 14 patients and progression was observed in some 12. Samples at response were collected after a median of about 11 months of treatment, with a range of roughly 6 to 36 months. On average, each sample yielded approximately 250,000 productive templates and about 100,000 productive rearrangements. Of the 90 or so participants in the trial, about two dozen had longitudinal samples available. Cryopreserved peripheral blood mononuclear cells were collected before treatment, at response, and at either disease progression or sustained remission. Every sample from remission and from progressive disease was obtained while the patients were still on ibrutinib. The research as a whole found: At ibrutinib response clonality went up, during sustained remission it held steady, and at progression it dropped back toward baseline. Public clonotypes were rare and either shrank or stayed stable during treatment, and the rise in clonality at ibrutinib response reflected expansion of private clonotypes. Sustained-remission and progressing patients did not have matched sampling times, and lymph node repertoires were not examined. At baseline, clonality was higher than in age-matched healthy donors and showed a strong correlation with circulating CD8+ T-cell counts.

For this clone: No antigen is known for it. No much larger clonotype is one base removed from it; base qualities were not supplied.

CDR1 MNHNS and CDR2 SASEGT were looked up in the germline V gene. From V the trimming removes 3 bases and from J it removes 7 bases, while the gene matches leave 11 bases of the junction unaccounted for. Counted from cysteine to phenylalanine, this CDR3 has 15 amino acids. Here the CDR3 DNA is all that survives: 45 bases in frame from base 1. For TCR beta library preparation, roughly 2.1 micrograms of genomic DNA were isolated from cryopreserved PBMCs. Longitudinal blood samples from CLL patients receiving ibrutinib monotherapy were subjected to high-throughput TCR beta sequencing. The patients took part in an open-label, single-center phase 2 trial of ibrutinib monotherapy. The goal of deep resolution MiSeq sequencing was a depth between 1 in 1 million and 1 in 200,000 T cells, and coverage averaged 10x per clonotype. TCR beta libraries were generated with the immunoSEQ hsTCRB Kit. In the authors' own workflow: Data were analyzed with ImmunoSEQ Data Assistant and ImmunoSEQ Analyzer, with V, D and J genes assigned per IMGT definitions. Clonality, which ranges from 0 to 1, was calculated as one minus the normalized Shannon entropy of productive rearrangement frequencies. Only overrepresented clonotypes making up at least 0.05% of the repertoire of each patient were included in the public clonotype analysis. Some twelve age-matched healthy donor repertoires from immuneACCESS were used as controls for clonality. Imported from immuneACCESS, the table was reduced by TCRdb to in-frame sequences with V and J called. These copies leave out some clones; in studies compared against another copy, an unresolved V gene accounts for under half, and the cause of the remainder is not known. V and J calls and clone size are copied from that table; D and trimming were computed from the DNA. Recorded for this sample are over 120,000 clones; approximately 80% of them occurred a single time. The ten largest clones add up to about 7.4% of the sample.

This receptor was identified in a human donor with chronic lymphocytic leukemia. The rearranged chain carries TRBV6-1 and TRBJ1-1, with TRBD1 matching 7 junction bases. The sequencing used PBMCs, collected after 36 months of ibrutinib treatment. The CDR3 region has the sequence CASSEGADRAGEAFF. Read as DNA, the sequence is TGTGCCAGCAGTGAGGGGGCAGACAGGGCGGGTGAAGCTTTCTTT.